The 5 T cell receptor beta chains below were found in one sample sequenced in a study of molecular identifiers for immune sequencing clone quantification. MiXCR, applied by TCRdb to the PCR reads, yields one record per CDR3 protein. Here the sample spans 300,000 to 400,000 distinct CDR3 sequences, roughly a quarter being singletons. The sample consisted of naive CD8+ T cells from blood, with Jurkat cell RNA spiked in. Subset described: FACS-sorted CD8+CD4-CCR7+CD45RA+ naive T cells. The receptor source for this set is a human donor in good health. Some libraries in this study had Jurkat cell RNA spiked in.

This clonotype was seen many times. The chain carries TRBV19 and TRBJ2-7; 9 bases map to TRBD2. V lost 5 bases to trimming and J lost 6 bases; unmatched junction nucleotides: 8. Per the germline V gene, CDR1 is LNHDA and CDR2 is SQIVND (reference sequence). CDR3 size: 14 residues. The CDR3 DNA reads as TGTGCCAGTAGTCTAGCGGGGTACATCGTCGAGCAGTACTTC. It yields the protein CASSLAGYIVEQYF.

V and J are TRBV4-2 and TRBJ2-5, with D perhaps matching TRBD1 (6 bases). V was trimmed by 2 bases and J by 0 bases, leaving 16 bases between them. CDR3 length: 17 residues. The germline gives CDR1 LGHNA, CDR2 YNFKEQ. In DNA form, the CDR3 reads TGTGCCAGCAGCCAATCCCAGACAGGTATCAACCAAGAGACCCAGTACTTC. It encodes CASSQSQTGINQETQYF.

As for this clonotype: Mismatch with germline at one junction end may stem from a read error. This sequence joins TRBV3-1 and TRBJ2-7; D is uncertain. Per germline, CDR1 LGHDT and CDR2 YNNKEL (reference sequence). The CDR3 is 14 residues long. CDR3 in amino acids: CASRQDELSYEQYF. As DNA, the CDR3 is TGTGCCAGCCGCCAAGATGAACTCTCCTACGAGCAGTACTTC.

This clonotype was observed a handful of times. The chain combines TRBV27 with TRBJ2-7; D gene ambiguous. Trimming took 3 bases from V and 8 from J, leaving 8 bases between them. This CDR3 comprises 11 residues. Germline values: CDR1 MNHEY, CDR2 SMNVEV (reference sequence). The CDR3 is CASSFRDKQYF. The DNA for the CDR3 is TGTGCCAGCAGTTTTCGCGACAAGCAGTACTTC.

Regarding this clonotype: A much larger clone differs by one base, so this may be a read error. The V gene is TRBV7-9, the J gene TRBJ2-7; no reliable D call. Looked up from germline, CDR1 is SEHNR and CDR2 is FQNEAQ (reference sequence). There are 12 residues in the CDR3. CDR3 residues: CASSLARSEQSF. CDR3 in DNA: TGTGCCAGCAGCTTAGCTAGGTCTGAGCAGTCCTTC.